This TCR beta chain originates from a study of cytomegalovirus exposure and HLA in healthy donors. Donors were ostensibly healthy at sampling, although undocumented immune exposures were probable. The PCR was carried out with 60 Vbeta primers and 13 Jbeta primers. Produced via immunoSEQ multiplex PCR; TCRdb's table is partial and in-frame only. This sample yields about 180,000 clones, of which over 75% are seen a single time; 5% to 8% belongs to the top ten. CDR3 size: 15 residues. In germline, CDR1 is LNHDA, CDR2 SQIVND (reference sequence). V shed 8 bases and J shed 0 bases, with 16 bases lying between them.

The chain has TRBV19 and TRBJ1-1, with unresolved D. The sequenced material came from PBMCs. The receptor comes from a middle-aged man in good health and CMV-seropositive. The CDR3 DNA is TGTGCCAGTTCCAAAAGTCCAGTTATGAACACTGAAGCTTTCTTT. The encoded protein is CASSKSPVMNTEAFF.